The 14 T cell receptor beta chains given below trace back to one sample, sequenced in a study of human T cells and chemical hapten exposure. Via MiXCR, TCRdb re-called the RACE reads, giving one row per CDR3 protein. The repertoire includes around 130,000 distinct CDR3 sequences, 11% of them detected once, and approximately 2.5% sits in the top ten. Time point meaning: patch test 3, about 24 weeks after DPC sensitization. Treatment described: therapeutic diphenylcyclopropenone sensitization with weekly scalp DPC. The sequencing used whole blood, collected in connection with sensitization to the hapten diphenylcyclopropenone (DPC). The receptors here all came from a woman aged 45-65 years with alopecia areata. Some clones in this sample may be carry-over from other donors' samples.

Written as DNA, the CDR3 is TGTGCCAGCAGCTTATTCGGCGTAGACCAGAACACTGAAGCTTTCTTT. The encoded protein is CASSLFGVDQNTEAFF. The rearrangement uses TRBV7-9 and TRBJ1-1; unclear D gene. V was shortened by 2 bases and J by 1 base, with 14 bases between the two germline ends. Germline lookup yields CDR1 SEHNR and CDR2 FQNEAQ (reference sequence). The CDR3 length is 16 residues.

The V call is TRBV5-1, the J call TRBJ1-1; TRBD1 is a possible D gene (6 bases). Trimming took off 2 bases at V and 6 bases at J, with 20 bases between the two ends. Germline assignment: CDR1 SGHRS and CDR2 YFSETQ. The CDR3 spans 16 residues. The CDR3 sequence: CASSLAGGGGVAEAFF. The CDR3 DNA sequence: TGCGCCAGCAGCTTAGCCGGAGGGGGGGGCGTCGCTGAAGCTTTCTTT.

The chain recombines TRBV20-1 with TRBJ1-5, with 8 bases fitting TRBD1. Germline values: CDR1 DFQATT, CDR2 SNEGSKA (reference sequence). V trimming: 2 bases; J trimming: 2 bases; junction bases outside the gene matches: 5. This CDR3 has 15 residues. The CDR3 protein is CSARNTGGGNQPQHF. Written as DNA, the CDR3 is TGCAGTGCTAGAAATACAGGGGGGGGCAATCAGCCCCAGCATTTT.

This clonotype has a handful of counts. The V call is TRBV7-2, the J call TRBJ2-7, with D possibly TRBD2 on 5 matching bases. Looked up from germline, CDR1 is SGHTA and CDR2 is FQGNSA. The CDR3 runs 16 residues. The ends were cut back, 5 bases at V and 0 bases at J, with 17 bases in the middle. This chain's CDR3 is CASSPRAVASSYEQYF. For the CDR3, the DNA is TGTGCCAGCAGCCCCCGGGCAGTAGCGAGCTCCTACGAGCAGTACTTC.

This clonotype was seen a handful of times. The chain couples TRBV29-1 to TRBJ2-2; D is possibly TRBD1 (5 bases). CDR1 and CDR2 (germline): SQVTM, ANQGSEA. Trimming cost V 6 bases and J 4 bases, with 12 bases left between them. The length of the CDR3 is 13 residues. CDR3 in DNA: TGCAGCGTACTGGACAAGACCACCGGGGAGCTGTTTTTT. Its translation: CSVLDKTTGELFF.

This chain uses TRBV5-1 with TRBJ1-1, with 8 bases fitting TRBD1. The CDR3 runs to 16 residues. CDR1 and CDR2 (germline): SGHRS, YFSETQ. V was pared by 1 base and J by 1 base, with 6 bases of the junction left unmatched. The CDR3 nucleotides read TGCGCCAGCAGCTTGCTCACCGGGACAGGGAACACTGAAGCTTTCTTT. It codes for CASSLLTGTGNTEAFF.

This sequence joins TRBV29-1 and TRBJ1-2, with D hard to call. Germline-derived CDR1 and CDR2 are SQVTM and ANQGSEA. V lost 4 bases and J lost 0, with 9 bases in between. There are 13 residues in the CDR3. CDR3 nucleotides: TGCAGCGTTGTAGCCGGCACTAACTATGGCTACACCTTC. Translating gives CSVVAGTNYGYTF.

This rearrangement joins TRBV6-1 to TRBJ2-1, with D unclear. The CDR3 runs to 11 residues. CDR1 MNHNS and CDR2 SASEGT come from the germline V gene. The V and J ends lost 7 bases and 6 bases respectively, with 7 bases between them. This chain's CDR3 is CASMQANEQFF. DNA of the CDR3: TGTGCCAGCATGCAGGCCAATGAGCAGTTCTTC.

This rearrangement joins TRBV12-3 or TRBV12-4 to TRBJ1-5; D is ambiguous. Between the trimmed V and J ends, which lost 2 bases and 6 bases, there was a span of 8 bases. This CDR3 spans 13 amino acids. DNA for the CDR3: TGTGCCAGCAGTTTAATGGAAAGTCAGCCCCAGCATTTT. Translation: CASSLMESQPQHF.

This clonotype was counted a few times. The gene calls are TRBV12-3 or TRBV12-4 and TRBJ2-1; perhaps TRBD2 as D (5 bases). V lost 7 bases and J 10 bases, leaving 11 bases between the germline ends. This CDR3 is 11 amino acids long. CDR3 loop: CASTIAWEQFF. In DNA, the CDR3 is TGTGCCAGCACCATAGCGTGGGAGCAGTTCTTC.

The chain uses TRBV11-2 and TRBJ1-1; tentatively, D is TRBD1 (5 bases). Germline CDR1 and CDR2: SGHAT and FQNNGV. This CDR3 contains 14 residues. CDR3 nucleotides: TGTGCTGGGGCTCCCGGGGAGGGAAGGAGTGAAGCTTTCTTT. Its translation is CAGAPGEGRSEAFF.

This chain uses TRBV11-2 with TRBJ1-2; the D gene is possibly TRBD1 (5 bases). Per germline, CDR1 SGHAT and CDR2 FQNNGV. The CDR3 sequence is 15 residues long. V lost 5 bases, J lost 4 bases, and 17 bases lay in between. The CDR3 loop is CASSHVARTSYGYTF. CDR3 DNA: TGTGCCAGCAGCCATGTCGCTCGGACATCCTATGGCTACACCTTC.

The chain carries TRBV20-1 and TRBJ1-1; D gene ambiguous. The CDR3 is made up of 14 amino acids. Germline V gives CDR1 DFQATT, CDR2 SNEGSKA (reference sequence). V was shortened by 4 bases and J by 3 bases, with 15 bases between the two germline ends. This chain's CDR3 is CSATPPLRDTEAFF. The CDR3, as DNA: TGCAGTGCTACCCCCCCCCTTCGGGACACTGAAGCTTTCTTT.

The gene calls are TRBV5-1 and TRBJ2-3; unclear D gene. This CDR3 comprises 13 residues. From germline, CDR1 is SGHRS and CDR2 YFSETQ. The V end lost 4 bases, the J end lost 3 bases, and 9 bases lay between the germline ends. CDR3 loop: CASSPGTTDTQYF. CDR3 nucleotides: TGCGCCAGCAGCCCTGGAACTACAGATACGCAGTATTTT.